The 32 T cell receptor beta chains given below trace back to one sample, sequenced in a study of T cell therapy after organ transplantation. Indicated time point: 20-29 weeks after completion of therapy. Generated by immunoSEQ multiplex PCR, the TCRdb table keeps only in-frame clones and is missing some. The sample holds 17,000 or so clones, less than 90% seen once. These receptors have no known antigen. The sample was CD8+ T cells from blood, taken after autologous CMV-specific T cell therapy. The receptors shown here come from a human patient who had received a solid organ transplant and had CMV disease. Some of the T cells might come from the graft donor.

The J gene is TRBJ2-7, the V gene TRBV6-6; 9 nucleotides line up with TRBD1. Looked up from germline, CDR1 is MNHNY and CDR2 is SVGAGI (reference sequence). The J segment lost 6 bases and the V segment lost 6 bases, leaving 12 bases of the junction unmatched. CDR3 length equals 15 residues. DNA of the CDR3: TGTGCCAGCAGGCTCTCCGGGACAGGGACACGCGAGCAGTACTTC. It encodes CASRLSGTGTREQYF.

The chain carries TRBV7-6 and TRBJ1-1, with unresolved D. V lost 3 bases to trimming and J lost 6 bases, with 11 bases between them. Germline V lookup: CDR1 SGHVS, CDR2 FNYEAQ. The CDR3 spans 13 residues. CDR3 sequence: CASSFPGDPEAFF. The CDR3 region has the DNA TGTGCCAGCAGCTTTCCAGGTGACCCTGAAGCTTTCTTT.

The chain uses TRBV6-1 and TRBJ1-3; 8 bases are shared with TRBD1. The CDR3 extends over 15 amino acids. Unmatched junction bases numbered 5, after V lost 1 base and J lost 6 bases. Germline assignment: CDR1 MNHNS and CDR2 SASEGT. This CDR3 reads CASSEGQGSANTIYF. The CDR3 DNA is TGTGCCAGCAGTGAAGGACAGGGGTCCGCAAACACCATATATTTT.

V is TRBV5-6 and J is TRBJ2-7; possibly TRBD1 for D (6 bases). The CDR3 sequence is 13 residues long. CDR1 is SGHDT, CDR2 YYEEEE, per germline. The V and J ends lost 4 bases and 4 bases respectively, with 12 bases between them. CDR3 sequence: CASSTGTLYEQYF. In nucleotides, the CDR3 is TGTGCCAGCAGCACCGGGACATTATACGAGCAGTACTTC.

The chain employs TRBV4-3 and TRBJ2-1; no firm D call. This CDR3 comprises 18 residues. V was clipped by 0 bases and J by 0 bases, with 15 bases between them. Germline lookup yields CDR1 LGHNA and CDR2 YSLEER. This chain's CDR3 is CASSQDFQVPTSYNEQFF. DNA for the CDR3: TGCGCCAGCAGCCAAGATTTCCAGGTCCCAACCTCCTACAATGAGCAGTTCTTC.

A single count supports this clone. The V call is TRBV7-9, the J call TRBJ1-2; no clear D gene. Germline loops: CDR1 SEHNR, CDR2 FQNEAQ (reference sequence). The V and J ends lost 5 bases and 6 bases respectively, with 10 bases between them. The CDR3 loop spans 12 amino acids. CDR3 region: CASSLGRNGYTF. As DNA, the CDR3 is TGTGCCAGCAGCCTCGGACGGAATGGCTACACCTTC.

This clone is medium-sized (0.01 to 0.1%) in the sample. The chain links TRBV6-6 to TRBJ1-2, with 8 bases lining up with TRBD1. The CDR3 spans 15 residues. The V gene's germline CDR1 is MNHNY and CDR2 SVGAGI (reference sequence). Germline trimming cut 6 bases from V and 8 bases from J; bases unmatched to any gene: 14. The CDR3 region has the DNA TGTGCCAGCAGCCTAACCTCCGGACAGGGAGAAGGCTACACCTTC. This encodes CASSLTSGQGEGYTF.

This chain links TRBV6-5 with TRBJ2-3, with 12 bases identical to TRBD2. V trimming: 8 bases; J trimming: 2 bases; junction bases outside the gene matches: 2. This CDR3 spans 14 amino acids. The germline CDR1 and CDR2 sequences are MNHEY and SVGAGI. The CDR3: CASRLAGDTDTQYF. The CDR3 coding sequence is TGTGCCAGCCGACTAGCGGGGGACACAGATACGCAGTATTTT.

The V call is TRBV19, the J call TRBJ2-1; D is uncertain. Trimming removed 4 bases at V and 3 bases at J, with 1 base between. Germline V gene lookup returns CDR1 LNHDA and CDR2 SQIVND (reference sequence). The CDR3 consists of 11 residues. CDR3 amino acids: CASSNYNEQFF. The CDR3 bases are TGTGCCAGTAGTAACTACAATGAGCAGTTCTTC.

V is TRBV30 and J is TRBJ1-5; TRBD1 matches at 7 bases. The V and J ends lost 3 bases and 1 base, in that order; junction bases with no gene match: 9. The germline gives CDR1 GTSNPN, CDR2 SVGIG (reference sequence). The CDR3 consists of 16 residues. CDR3 region: CAWSGAGTVSNQPQHF. CDR3 coding DNA: TGTGCCTGGAGCGGCGCCGGGACAGTGAGCAATCAGCCCCAGCATTTT.

The chain has TRBV2 and TRBJ1-6, with D possibly matching TRBD1 (5 bases). Trimming removed 4 bases at V and 4 bases at J, with 8 bases between. The CDR3 sequence is 14 residues long. CDR1 SNHLY and CDR2 FYNNEI come from the germline V gene. CDR3 bases: TGTGCCAGCAGTGGGGACCCTTATAATTCACCCCTCCACTTT. Its translation is CASSGDPYNSPLHF.

The chain uses TRBV19 and TRBJ1-1; D unresolved. The CDR3 length is 13 residues. Trimming took off 2 bases at V and 1 base at J, with 5 bases between the two ends. The germline V gene encodes CDR1 LNHDA and CDR2 SQIVND (reference sequence). CDR3 nucleotide sequence: TGTGCCAGTAGTATAAGGGAGAACACTGAAGCTTTCTTT. Its translation is CASSIRENTEAFF.

This rearrangement joins TRBV6-4 to TRBJ2-2; D is undetermined. The CDR3 spans 15 residues. Germline V gene data show CDR1 as MRHNA and CDR2 as SNTAGT. V was cut by 2 bases and J by 5 bases, with 12 bases left in between. The CDR3 loop is CASSDGRGGTGELFF. CDR3 nucleotides: TGTGCCAGCAGTGACGGTAGAGGTGGTACCGGGGAGCTGTTTTTT.

This clone was seen a single time. The rearrangement links TRBV13 to TRBJ2-3; 8 bases match TRBD2. CDR1 is PRHDT and CDR2 is FYEKMQ in the germline V gene (reference sequence). The CDR3 has 15 residues. After removal of 3 bases from V and 0 bases from J, the junction contained 2 bases not matched to a gene. The CDR3 region is CASSFGTSSTDTQYF. CDR3 bases: TGTGCCAGCAGCTTTGGGACTAGTAGCACAGATACGCAGTATTTT.

The V gene is TRBV27, the J gene TRBJ2-3; D could derive from TRBD1 or TRBD2 (6 bases each). The germline CDR1 and CDR2 sequences are MNHEY and SMNVEV (reference sequence). The CDR3 loop spans 14 amino acids. Deletions cut 3 bases from V and 6 bases from J, with 13 bases between. CDR3 loop: CASSFTGRPDTQYF. CDR3 nucleotide sequence: TGTGCCAGCAGTTTCACAGGGAGGCCCGATACGCAGTATTTT.

This chain links TRBV30 with TRBJ2-7; D not certain. V shed 1 base and J shed 3 bases, with 4 bases lying between them. The CDR3 sequence is 11 residues long. Germline CDR1 and CDR2: GTSNPN and SVGIG (reference sequence). The chain's CDR3 is CAWSDSYEQYF. CDR3 bases: TGTGCCTGGAGTGACAGCTACGAGCAGTACTTC.

This clone has only one observation. This chain uses TRBV4-1 with TRBJ1-1; D not resolved. Trimming left V 1 base short and J 6 bases short, with 12 bases between. Germline lookup yields CDR1 MGHRA and CDR2 YSYEKL. The CDR3 covers 14 residues. The chain's CDR3 is CASSQVNSGAEAFF. As DNA, the CDR3 is TGCGCCAGCAGCCAAGTGAACTCTGGGGCTGAAGCTTTCTTT.

This clone was seen more than once but under ten times. The rearrangement links TRBV27 to TRBJ2-7, with D possibly matching TRBD1 (5 bases). This CDR3 contains 15 residues. CDR1 is MNHEY, CDR2 SMNVEV, per germline (reference sequence). V lost 6 bases to trimming and J lost 0 bases, with 15 bases between them. CDR3 coding DNA: TGTGCCAGCAGCCCCACAGGCAACCCCTCCTACGAGCAGTACTTC. Amino acids: CASSPTGNPSYEQYF.

The genes are TRBV9 and TRBJ2-5, with 7 nucleotides matching TRBD1. Losses at the gene ends were 0 bases for V and 3 bases for J; bases not matched to a gene: 11. The CDR3 has 17 amino acids. Germline loops: CDR1 SGDLS, CDR2 YYNGEE. Written as DNA, the CDR3 is TGTGCCAGCAGCGTAGACCAAAAGGGGGCCCGGGAAGAGACCCAGTACTTC. It specifies CASSVDQKGAREETQYF.

V is TRBV7-3 and J is TRBJ2-1; TRBD2 matches at 8 bases. The CDR3 loop spans 16 amino acids. Trimming removed 1 base from V and 9 bases from J; junction bases left unmatched: 11. Germline V gives CDR1 SGHTA, CDR2 FQGTGA. For the CDR3, the DNA is TGTGCCAGCAGCTTAATAGTTAGCGGGGAAAAAGGTGAGCAGTTCTTC. Protein sequence: CASSLIVSGEKGEQFF.

This chain links TRBV16 with TRBJ1-2; 9 bases match TRBD1. The trim removed 4 bases at V and 5 bases at J, leaving 11 bases unmatched. Germline assignment: CDR1 KGHSY and CDR2 FQNENV. The CDR3 contains 16 residues. DNA of the CDR3: TGTGCCAGCAGCCTATATAAACAGGGGGCGAGTTATGGCTACACCTTC. It encodes CASSLYKQGASYGYTF.

The V and J genes are TRBV6-6 and TRBJ1-3; D uncertain. The CDR3 has 13 amino acids. Germline loops: CDR1 MNHNY, CDR2 SVGAGI (reference sequence). V lost 11 bases to trimming and J lost 1 base, with 12 bases between them. The chain's CDR3 is CAGGGLSGNTIYF. The CDR3 DNA sequence: TGTGCCGGCGGAGGTTTGTCTGGAAACACCATATATTTT.

The chain is built from TRBV5-1 and TRBJ1-2; perhaps TRBD1 as D (5 bases). This CDR3 spans 14 amino acids. The V end lost 5 bases, the J end lost 0 bases, and 11 bases lay between the germline ends. Germline V gene sequence: CDR1 SGHRS, CDR2 YFSETQ. DNA of the CDR3: TGCGCCAGCAGTCACCGGGGGGCTAACTATGGCTACACCTTC. It is translated as CASSHRGANYGYTF.

The J gene is TRBJ2-7, the V gene TRBV19; 7 nucleotides match TRBD1. The length of the CDR3 is 15 residues. From germline, CDR1 is LNHDA and CDR2 SQIVND (reference sequence). Trimming took 6 bases from V and 9 from J; bases not matched to a gene: 17. In nucleotides, the CDR3 is TGTGCCAGTAGCAACACAGGGGAACAGGGCGAGGGGCAGTACTTC. Its protein product is CASSNTGEQGEGQYF.

This chain connects TRBV6-1 to TRBJ1-5, with no clear D. This CDR3 spans 15 amino acids. V lost 8 bases to trimming and J lost 1 base, with 15 bases between them. Germline V gene sequence: CDR1 MNHNS, CDR2 SASEGT. CDR3 bases: TGTGCCAGCGGCCCGACCCGGTGGAGCAATCAGCCCCAGCATTTT. This encodes CASGPTRWSNQPQHF.

This chain connects TRBV7-8 to TRBJ1-5; TRBD1 is a possible D gene (5 bases). The germline CDR1 and CDR2 sequences are SGHVS and FQNEAQ. The CDR3 loop spans 13 amino acids. Deletions cut 1 base from V and 6 bases from J, with 7 bases between. The CDR3 nucleotides read TGTGCCAGCAGCTTAGGGGGGGGTCAGCCCCAGCATTTT. This translates into CASSLGGGQPQHF.

The V and J genes are TRBV19 and TRBJ2-5, with 10 bases identical to TRBD2. CDR1 and CDR2 (germline): LNHDA, SQIVND (reference sequence). Trimming at V came to 7 bases and at J to 4 bases, leaving 3 bases not matched to a gene. The CDR3 is made up of 13 amino acids. CDR3 protein: CASISGRGETQYF. In nucleotides, the CDR3 is TGTGCCAGTATAAGCGGGAGGGGAGAGACCCAGTACTTC.

The chain has TRBV5-1 and TRBJ1-1; maybe TRBD1 (6 bases). Germline CDR1 is SGHRS and CDR2 is YFSETQ. V was cut by 4 bases and J by 1 base, with 11 bases left in between. The CDR3 has 14 amino acids. CDR3 nucleotide sequence: TGCGCCAGCAGCCCGGGACACCAGAACACTGAAGCTTTCTTT. It translates to CASSPGHQNTEAFF.

The V gene is TRBV5-6, the J gene TRBJ1-2, with D unclear. The V gene lost 1 base and the J gene lost 2 bases, with 9 bases spanning the gap. The CDR3 runs 14 residues. From germline, CDR1 is SGHDT and CDR2 YYEEEE. CDR3 sequence: CASSLWISNYGYTF. The CDR3 coding sequence is TGTGCCAGCAGCTTGTGGATCAGCAACTATGGCTACACCTTC.

This clone has only one observation. The chain couples TRBV29-1 to TRBJ1-4; 9 bases are a match to TRBD1. V was clipped by 3 bases and J by 8 bases; unmatched bases: 10. The CDR3 runs to 15 residues. Per germline, CDR1 SQVTM and CDR2 ANQGSEA. CDR3 sequence: CSVEEWDREGEKLFF. Here the CDR3 DNA reads TGCAGCGTTGAGGAGTGGGACAGGGAGGGAGAAAAACTGTTTTTT.

This clone occurred once. The chain is built from TRBV14 and TRBJ1-3, with TRBD1 matching 10 bases. The germline CDR1 and CDR2 sequences are SGHDN and FVKESK. V trimming: 4 bases; J trimming: 0 bases; junction bases outside the gene matches: 3. The CDR3 is made up of 16 amino acids. CDR3 amino acids: CASSLTGGSSGNTIYF. The CDR3 nucleotides read TGTGCCAGCAGCCTGACAGGGGGCAGCTCTGGAAACACCATATATTTT.

The rearrangement joins TRBV13 to TRBJ1-5; a possible D gene is TRBD1 (5 bases). V was clipped by 4 bases and J by 5 bases, with 9 bases between them. The CDR3 is made up of 13 amino acids. Germline V gives CDR1 PRHDT, CDR2 FYEKMQ (reference sequence). For the CDR3, the DNA is TGTGCCAGCAGCTCAGGGTCGGATCAGCCCCAGCATTTT. It is translated as CASSSGSDQPQHF.